The 14 T cell receptor beta chains below were found in one sample sequenced in a study of T cell clonality in common variable immunodeficiency (dated by TCRdb to between 2014 and 2017). The protocol used for the library was the immunoSEQ multiplex PCR assay. TCRdb retrieved this table from immuneACCESS and kept in-frame rearrangements only. Not all clones are present; in checked studies, unresolved V genes account for under half, and no reason is known for the remainder. This sample is represented by some 52,000 clones, with no singletons among them. The ten largest clones take up more than 3% of the sample. The sequencing input was peripheral blood mononuclear cells. These receptors were taken from a person aged 18 to 70 in good health.

This clone was detected ten times or more. The read comes to an end 3 residues before the CDR3 does, leaving the germline J gene to fill in the end. This chain connects TRBV6-4 to TRBJ2-2, with D perhaps TRBD2 (5 bases). This CDR3 region has 14 residues. Germline V gives CDR1 MRHNA, CDR2 SNTAGT. V lost 6 bases and J 3 bases, leaving 11 bases between the germline ends. CDR3 residues: CASSPTRDTGELFF. The DNA read from the CDR3 is TGTGCCAGCAGCCCTACGAGGGACACCGGGGAG.

This clone was seen at least ten times. The CDR3 extends 3 residues past the end of the read, so its final part is completed from the germline J gene. The chain carries TRBV29-1 and TRBJ2-7; 12 bases fit TRBD2. This CDR3 has 15 residues. J lost 0 bases, V lost 3 bases, and 3 bases had no gene match. From germline, CDR1 is SQVTM and CDR2 ANQGSEA. The CDR3 loop is CSVDPGLAGSYEQYF. CDR3 bases read: TGCAGCGTTGATCCGGGACTAGCGGGCTCCTACGAG.

In this sample, this clone turned up many times. The CDR3 goes on 3 residues after the read ends, and that part is filled in from the germline J gene. The chain employs TRBV20-1 and TRBJ2-1, with TRBD2 matching 7 bases. The CDR3 length is 17 residues. V lost 6 bases and J lost 1; bases outside the gene matches: 15. Germline V CDR1 and CDR2: DFQATT, SNEGSKA (reference sequence). The sequenced part of the CDR3 DNA is TGCAGTGCAAACGACATCACGGGCGGGAGTTCCTACAATGAG. It specifies CSANDITGGSSYNE. The whole CDR3 sequence reads CSANDITGGSSYNEQFF.

This clone was observed at least ten times. The read gets to within 3 residues of the CDR3 end, and the germline J gene fills in the rest. The chain recombines TRBV18 with TRBJ1-2; 9 bases match TRBD1. The CDR3 has 15 residues. With V trimmed by 5 bases and J by 0 bases, 4 bases remained unmatched. From germline, CDR1 is KGHSH and CDR2 LQKENI. This chain's CDR3 is CASSEQGATNYGYTF. The sequenced CDR3 bases are TGTGCCAGCTCAGAACAGGGGGCCACTAACTATGGC. The complete variable domain, with remaining parts taken from reference TRBV18 and TRBJ1-2, reads NAGVMQNPRHLVRRRGQEARLRCSPMKGHSHVYWYRQLPEEGLKFMVYLQKENIIDESGMPKERFSAEFPKEGPSILRIQQVVRGDSAAYFCASSEQGATNYGYTFGSGTRLTVV.

This clone was seen repeatedly, ten times or more. The read stops 3 residues short of the end of the CDR3; the missing end is completed from the germline J gene. This sequence joins TRBV5-4 and TRBJ2-7; the D gene is possibly TRBD2 (7 bases). Per germline, CDR1 SGHNT and CDR2 YYREEE (reference sequence). The CDR3 has 13 amino acids. Trimming removed 2 bases at V and 6 bases at J, with 12 bases between. The CDR3: CASSLTGGREQYF. The CDR3 bases that were read are TGTGCCAGCAGCTTAACCGGGGGGCGCGAG. The full variable domain, completed using reference TRBV5-4 and TRBJ2-7, is ETGVTQSPTHLIKTRGQQVTLRCSSQSGHNTVSWYQQALGQGPQFIFQYYREEENGRGNFPPRFSGLQFPNYSSELNVNALELDDSALYLCASSLTGGREQYFGPGTRLTVT.

The sample holds many counts of this clone. With the read ending 3 residues before the CDR3 end, the germline J gene is used to fill in that end. The chain employs TRBV5-6 and TRBJ2-7; 7 bases line up with TRBD1. J gave up 3 bases and V 4 bases, and 7 bases lay outside the gene matches. Germline values: CDR1 SGHDT, CDR2 YYEEEE. The CDR3 is 14 amino acids. CDR3 protein: CASSPGTAYYEQYF. Partial CDR3 DNA: TGTGCCAGCAGCCCCGGGACAGCTTACTACGAG.

This clone occurred many times. Partial CDR3 DNA: TGCGCCAGCAGCCCGGGGACAGCGAATTCACCG. This encodes CASSPGTANSP. The whole CDR3 reads CASSPGTANSPLFF. The chain joins TRBV5-1 to TRBJ2-2; the match to TRBD1 covers 7 bases. The missing CDR3 end, 3 residues past where the read stops, is filled in from the germline J gene. Germline loops: CDR1 SGHRS, CDR2 YFSETQ. The length of the CDR3 is 14 residues. The full variable domain, completed using reference TRBV5-1 and TRBJ2-2, is KAGVTQTPRYLIKTRGQQVTLSCSPISGHRSVSWYQQTPGQGLQFLFEYFSETQRNKGNFPGRFSGRQFSNSRSEMNVSTLELGDSALYLCASSPGTANSPLFFGEGSRLTVL.

This clone was seen many times. From the germline J gene comes the end of the CDR3, since the read stops 3 residues before it. J is TRBJ2-3 and V is TRBV19; TRBD2 matches at 14 bases. The trim removed 6 bases at V and 3 bases at J, leaving 11 bases unmatched. CDR3 length equals 18 residues. Germline V gene sequence: CDR1 LNHDA, CDR2 SQIVND (reference sequence). CDR3 bases read: TGTGCCAGTAGCATACAAGGACTAGCGGGAGGCCAAACAGATACG. This codes for CASSIQGLAGGQTDT. The full CDR3 reads CASSIQGLAGGQTDTQYF.

At least ten counts were recorded for this clone. The read terminates 3 residues before the CDR3 end, so the remaining end is supplied by the germline J gene. The chain carries TRBV18 and TRBJ2-2, with no clear D. The germline CDR1 and CDR2 sequences are KGHSH and LQKENI. The CDR3 is made up of 19 amino acids. V was pared by 3 bases and J by 10 bases, with 30 bases between. The DNA read from the CDR3 is TGTGCCAGCTCACCGTCGATGGCAGGAACCCCCGATTTACCAGAGGAG. Translation gives CASSPSMAGTPDLPEE. The whole CDR3 sequence reads CASSPSMAGTPDLPEELFF.

This clone was seen at least ten times. The sequenced fragment ends 3 residues before the CDR3 boundary, so the rest is inferred from the germline J gene. This rearrangement joins TRBV6-4 to TRBJ2-1; 7 positions match TRBD2. V lost 5 bases, J lost 2 bases, and 0 bases stayed unmatched. Germline CDR1 is MRHNA and CDR2 is SNTAGT. The CDR3 is 13 amino acids. The DNA read from the CDR3 is TGTGCCAGCAGTAGCGGGACCTACAATGAG. This encodes CASSSGTYNE. The whole CDR3 protein reads CASSSGTYNEQFF.

In its sample, this clone was seen many times. The read terminates 3 residues ahead of where the CDR3 ends, so the germline J gene completes it. This rearrangement joins TRBV7-2 to TRBJ2-1; D unresolved. V was clipped by 5 bases and J by 5 bases, with 4 bases between them. The CDR3 length is 11 residues. The germline gives CDR1 SGHTA, CDR2 FQGNSA. The CDR3 here is CASSLDNEQFF. CDR3 DNA (partial): TGTGCCAGCAGCCTTGACAATGAG.

This clone was counted ten times or more. The read gets to within 3 residues of the CDR3 end, and the germline J gene fills in the rest. The chain is built from TRBV6-1 and TRBJ2-1, with a weak D call TRBD2 (6 bases). The CDR3 covers 18 residues. Germline lookup yields CDR1 MNHNS and CDR2 SASEGT. V gave up 2 bases and J gave up 3 bases, with 20 bases separating them. This chain's CDR3 is CASSEFESGGLIYNEQFF. The sequenced part of the CDR3 DNA is TGTGCCAGCAGTGAATTCGAATCCGGGGGTCTTATCTACAATGAG.

At least ten counts were recorded for this clone. The CDR3 end lies 3 residues beyond the end of the read and is filled in from the germline J gene. The chain carries TRBV5-6 and TRBJ2-3; no reliable D call. The germline gives CDR1 SGHDT, CDR2 YYEEEE. The V and J ends lost 2 bases and 2 bases respectively, with 9 bases between them. This CDR3 contains 14 residues. CDR3 bases read: TGTGCCAGCAGCTTCGGCGGTCACACAGATACG. Protein: CASSFGGHTDT. The entire CDR3 reads CASSFGGHTDTQYF.

This clone was counted ten times or more. The CDR3 sequence is CASSSGQGGTDTQYF. The covered CDR3 bases are TGTGCCAGCAGCTCTGGACAGGGAGGGACAGATACG. The chain is built from TRBV13 and TRBJ2-3; TRBD1 might be the D (8 bases). With the read ending 3 residues before the CDR3 end, the germline J gene is used to fill in that end. Trimming shortened V by 4 bases and J by 3 bases, and 14 bases separated the two germline ends. This CDR3 is 15 amino acids long. Germline CDR1 reads PRHDT; CDR2 reads FYEKMQ (reference sequence).